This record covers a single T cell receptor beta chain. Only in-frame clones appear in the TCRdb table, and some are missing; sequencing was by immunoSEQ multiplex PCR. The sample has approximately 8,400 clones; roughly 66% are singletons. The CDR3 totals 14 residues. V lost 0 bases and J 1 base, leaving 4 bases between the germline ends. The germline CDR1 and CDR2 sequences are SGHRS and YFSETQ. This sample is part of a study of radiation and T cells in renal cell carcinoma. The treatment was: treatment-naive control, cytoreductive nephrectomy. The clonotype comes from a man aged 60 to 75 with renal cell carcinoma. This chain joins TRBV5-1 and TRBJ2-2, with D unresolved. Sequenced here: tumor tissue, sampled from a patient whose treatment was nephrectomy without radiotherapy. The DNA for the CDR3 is TGCGCCAGCAGCTTGGAGGGGAACACCGGGGAGCTGTTTTTT. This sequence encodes CASSLEGNTGELFF.